This TCR beta chain is from a study of T cells after yellow fever vaccination. About the research overall: In the case of low-cell-number fractions, SMART-Seq v4 Ultra Low Input was used for preparation. Study results and caveats: A small share of clonotypes appeared in both CD4 and CD8 compartments. Subsequent booster samples again held most clones from primary vaccination (roughly 95% CD4, roughly 88% CD8).

Germline CDR1 reads LGHNA; CDR2 reads YNFKEQ. V was clipped by 2 bases and J by 0 bases; unmatched bases: 4. The CDR3 is made up of 16 amino acids. Remarks on this clonotype: The antigen remains undetermined.

For TCR, cDNA came from 5'RACE template switching, which added a universal primer site and UMIs. TCRdb independently ran MiXCR on the 5' RACE reads; one entry per CDR3 protein. The sample includes a few hundred thousand distinct CDR3 sequences, around 4.9% of them seen just once. The gene calls are TRBV4-2 and TRBJ2-1, with 7 nucleotides matching TRBD1. The clonotype originates from a man between 18 and 29 years old who received the YFV17D yellow fever vaccine. This specimen consisted of CD4+ T cells sorted from PBMCs, obtained on the day of the yellow fever booster vaccination. The CDR3 DNA sequence: TGTGCCAGCAGCCAACGGACAGGCAGCTCCTACAATGAGCAGTTCTTC. This codes for CASSQRTGSSYNEQFF.